This T cell receptor beta chain was sequenced for a study of early T cells in non-severe SARS-CoV-2 infection. Turning to the study itself: Chains were unpaired, as sequencing was done on bulk RNA from unsorted whole blood. Study findings and constraints: Matching against VDJdb likely underestimated virus-specific expansions, favoring anti-spike CD8.

This clonotype came up a few times. The target antigen is unknown. The TCR library protocol was used to attach unique molecular identifiers. These identifiers were attached to individual cDNA molecules. Each CDR3 protein is one row after TCRdb ran MiXCR on the 5' RACE reads. This table holds 50,000 to 65,000 distinct CDR3 sequences, approximately 14% found once. Unmatched junction bases numbered 13, after V lost 7 bases and J lost 1 base. The V gene's germline CDR1 is SGHRS and CDR2 YFSETQ. This CDR3 is built from 16 residues. Sequenced: whole blood. The TCR was taken from an adult who was a healthcare worker with PCR-confirmed SARS-CoV-2 infection or an uninfected control (not recorded which). The rearrangement uses TRBV5-1 and TRBJ1-1; 7 bases agree with TRBD1. The chain's CDR3 is CASYQGDMIRNTEAFF. The CDR3 nucleotides read TGCGCCAGCTACCAGGGGGATATGATCCGGAACACTGAAGCTTTCTTT.